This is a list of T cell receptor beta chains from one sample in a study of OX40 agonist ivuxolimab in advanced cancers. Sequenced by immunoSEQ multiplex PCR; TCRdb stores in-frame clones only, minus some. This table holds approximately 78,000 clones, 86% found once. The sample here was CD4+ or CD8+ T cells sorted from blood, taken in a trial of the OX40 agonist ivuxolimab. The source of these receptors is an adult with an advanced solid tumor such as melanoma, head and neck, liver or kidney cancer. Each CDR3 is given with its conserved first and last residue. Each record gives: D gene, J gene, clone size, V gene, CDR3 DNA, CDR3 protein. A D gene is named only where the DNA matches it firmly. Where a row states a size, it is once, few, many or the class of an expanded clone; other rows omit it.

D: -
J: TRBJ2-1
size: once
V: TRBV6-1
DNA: TGTGCCAGCGGGAGGTGGGGGTATGAGCAGTTCTTC
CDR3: CASGRWGYEQFF

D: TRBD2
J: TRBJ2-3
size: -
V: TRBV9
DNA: TGTGCCAGCAGCGGACGGGAGGCTAGCGGGTCCTTCACAGATACGCAGTATTTT
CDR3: CASSGREASGSFTDTQYF

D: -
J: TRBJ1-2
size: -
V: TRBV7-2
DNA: TGTGCCAGCAGCCCCCAGTCTGGCGGCTATGGCTACACCTTC
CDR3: CASSPQSGGYGYTF

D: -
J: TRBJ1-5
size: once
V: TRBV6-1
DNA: TGTGCCAGCAGTGAAAAGACATGGGGGGATCAGCCCCAGCATTTT
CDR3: CASSEKTWGDQPQHF

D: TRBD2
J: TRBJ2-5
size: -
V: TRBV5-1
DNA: TGCGCCAGCAGCTTTGGGACTAGCGGGCGACAAGAGACCCAGTACTTC
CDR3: CASSFGTSGRQETQYF

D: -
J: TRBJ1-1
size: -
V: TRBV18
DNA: TGTGCCAGCTCACCAGCAGAGTCAGCGTCTACTGAAGCTTTCTTT
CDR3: CASSPAESASTEAFF

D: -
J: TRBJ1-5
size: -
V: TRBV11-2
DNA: TGTGCCAGCAGCTTAGCCCGGACAGCTCGCAATCAGCCCCAGCATTTT
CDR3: CASSLARTARNQPQHF

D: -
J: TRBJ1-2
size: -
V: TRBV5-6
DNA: TGTGCCAGCAGCCGCCGGGGGAACTATGGCTACACCTTC
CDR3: CASSRRGNYGYTF

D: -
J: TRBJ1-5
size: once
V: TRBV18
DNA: TGTGCCAGCTCACAGGGGCATTTCGGGCAGGAGAATCAGCCCCAGCATTTT
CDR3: CASSQGHFGQENQPQHF

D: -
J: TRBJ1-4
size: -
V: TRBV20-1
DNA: TGCAGTGCGACCGCTGAAGAAAAACTGTTTTTT
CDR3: CSATAEEKLFF

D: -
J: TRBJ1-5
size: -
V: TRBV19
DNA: TGTGCCAGTAGTAAGACTTATAGCAATCAGCCCCAGCATTTT
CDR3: CASSKTYSNQPQHF

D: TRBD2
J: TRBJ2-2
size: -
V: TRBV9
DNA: TGTGCCAGCAGCGGCCATCCCGCGGGGGGAATCGGGGAGCTGTTTTTT
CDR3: CASSGHPAGGIGELFF

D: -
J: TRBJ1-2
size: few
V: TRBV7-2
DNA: TGTGCCAGCAGCTTAGGGCAGTTAAACTATGGCTACACCTTC
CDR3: CASSLGQLNYGYTF

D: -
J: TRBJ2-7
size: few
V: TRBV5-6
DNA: TGTGCCAGCAGCTTGGTAACCTACGAGCAGTACTTC
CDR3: CASSLVTYEQYF

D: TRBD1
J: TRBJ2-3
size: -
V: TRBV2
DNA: TGTGCCAGCACGGGACAGGGGACCAGCACAGATACGCAGTATTTT
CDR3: CASTGQGTSTDTQYF

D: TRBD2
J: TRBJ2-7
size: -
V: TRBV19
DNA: TGTGCCAGTAGTAGGACTAGCGGGAGAGCCTACGAGCAGTACTTC
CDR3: CASSRTSGRAYEQYF

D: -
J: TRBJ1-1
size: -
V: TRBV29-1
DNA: TGCAGCGCCGAGGGGCCTAGGGATTACACTGAAGCTTTCTTT
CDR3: CSAEGPRDYTEAFF

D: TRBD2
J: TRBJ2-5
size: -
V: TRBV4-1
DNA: TGCGCCAGCAGCCCCGGGGGGGCCTCAATCCCCAACATCCAAGAGACCCAGTACTTC
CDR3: CASSPGGASIPNIQETQYF

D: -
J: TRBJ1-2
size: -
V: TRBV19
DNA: TGTGCCAGTAGTCCCCGGGACTTCTATGGCTACACCTTC
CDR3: CASSPRDFYGYTF

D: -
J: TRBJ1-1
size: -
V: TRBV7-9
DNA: TGTGCCAGCAGCAAAGTGGTTGGGGCCATGAACACTGAAGCTTTCTTT
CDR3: CASSKVVGAMNTEAFF

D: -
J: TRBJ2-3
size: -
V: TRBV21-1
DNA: TGTGCCATCAAGGGGACTAGCGGGGGATGGGATACGCAGTATTTT
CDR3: CAIKGTSGGWDTQYF

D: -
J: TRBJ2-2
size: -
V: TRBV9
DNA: TGTGCCAGCAGCGAAGGACCTGGAGTTACCGGGGAGCTGTTTTTT
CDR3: CASSEGPGVTGELFF

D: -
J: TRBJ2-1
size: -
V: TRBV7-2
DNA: TGTGCCAGCAGCCCCGGGCGCCACCTGGGCAATGAGCAGTTCTTC
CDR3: CASSPGRHLGNEQFF

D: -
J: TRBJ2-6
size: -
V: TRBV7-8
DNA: TGTGCCAGCAGCTTACTTGAGGGGGCCAACGTCCTGACTTTC
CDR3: CASSLLEGANVLTF

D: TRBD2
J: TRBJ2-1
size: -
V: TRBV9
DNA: TGTGCCAGCAGCGTAAGCGGGAGCTTCGGCAATGAGCAGTTCTTC
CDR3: CASSVSGSFGNEQFF

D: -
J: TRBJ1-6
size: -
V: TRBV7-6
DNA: TGTGCCAGCAGCTTAGGGCACGGAACGGATTCACCCCTCCACTTT
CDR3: CASSLGHGTDSPLHF

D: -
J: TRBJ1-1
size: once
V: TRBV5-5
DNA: TGTGCCAGCAGCTTAAAGGGCCCTCCTCCGGAAGCTTTCTTT
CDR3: CASSLKGPPPEAFF

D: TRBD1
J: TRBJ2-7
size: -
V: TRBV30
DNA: TGTGCCTGGAGTCCGACAGGGTGGAGGTACGAGCAGTACTTC
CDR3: CAWSPTGWRYEQYF

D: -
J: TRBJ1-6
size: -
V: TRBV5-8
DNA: TGTGCCAGCAGCAAGGGTATTGGCTCACCCCTCCACTTT
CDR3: CASSKGIGSPLHF

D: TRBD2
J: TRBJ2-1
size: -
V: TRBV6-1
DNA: TGTGCCAGCAGGGAGACTAGCGGGGTGAACGAGCAGTTCTTC
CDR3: CASRETSGVNEQFF